This entry lists 19 T cell receptor beta chains sequenced from one sample in a study of T cells in Graves' hyperthyroidism and ophthalmopathy (dated by TCRdb to between 2017 and 2020). The method was multiplex PCR. Sequencer: Illumina HiSeq 2000. Amplification of TCR beta CDR3 regions was carried out from RNA transcripts. The TCR CDR3 was subjected to a first round of RT-PCR using the HTBI primer set and the Qiagen OneStep RT-PCR kit. TCRdb itself trimmed the public reads at Q25 with fastp, ran MiXCR and retained productive beta chains. Rows with one shared CDR3 protein collapse into an entry with the most common genes and DNA. Within this sample are 660,000 or so distinct CDR3 sequences, with around 21% of them counted one time only. Together, the top ten hold around a third of the sample. Source material: blood. The receptors shown here come from a man between 25 and 39 years old with Graves' ophthalmopathy.

This clonotype was detected once. This chain joins TRBV20-1 and TRBJ1-5; 8 bases are a match to TRBD1. V shed 5 bases, J shed 2 bases, and the junction held 11 bases outside the gene matches. In germline, CDR1 is DFQATT, CDR2 SNEGSKA (reference sequence). CDR3 length: 16 residues. The CDR3 sequence: CSAYPSGGRGNQPQHF. The CDR3 DNA sequence: TGCAGTGCTTACCCATCAGGGGGCCGAGGCAATCAGCCCCAGCATTTT.

This clonotype was detected ten times or more. The chain combines TRBV11-2 with TRBJ1-1; D perhaps matches TRBD1 (5 bases). CDR1 is SGHAT, CDR2 FQNNGV, per germline. The CDR3 totals 14 residues. V shed 0 bases and J shed 11 bases, with 16 bases lying between them. CDR3 loop: CASSLENRGSAAFF. DNA for the CDR3: TGTGCCAGCAGCTTAGAAAACCGGGGGTCGGCGGCTTTCTTT.

The rearrangement links TRBV10-3 to TRBJ1-6; no firm D call. The CDR3 covers 13 residues. V was clipped by 8 bases and J by 7 bases, with 12 bases between them. Germline V gene lookup returns CDR1 ENHRY and CDR2 SYGVKD. Here the CDR3 DNA reads TGTGCCATCGGTGGGTCGCACAATTCACCCCTCCACTTT. Translating gives CAIGGSHNSPLHF.

Only a few counts were recorded for this clonotype. The chain employs TRBV28 and TRBJ2-6; 8 positions match TRBD1. CDR1 is MDHEN, CDR2 SYDVKM, per germline. Germline trimming cut 5 bases from V and 4 bases from J; bases unmatched to any gene: 10. The CDR3 is made up of 17 amino acids. CDR3 loop: CASSRTGRYSGANVLTF. CDR3 DNA sequence: TGTGCCAGCAGTCGGACAGGGAGGTACTCAGGGGCCAACGTCCTGACTTTC.

This clonotype was recorded a few times. The chain joins TRBV7-9 to TRBJ2-1; possibly TRBD1 or TRBD2 for D (5 bases each). Per germline, CDR1 SEHNR and CDR2 FQNEAQ (reference sequence). The CDR3 runs to 18 residues. Trimming stripped 1 base from V and 8 bases from J, with 24 bases between. The chain's CDR3 is CASSLDLNPSGRIDEQFF. In nucleotides, the CDR3 is TGTGCCAGCAGCTTAGACCTCAACCCTTCGGGGCGCATAGATGAGCAGTTCTTC.

This clonotype has more than one count but fewer than ten. For the CDR3, the DNA is TGTGCCAGCAGCTTAGTGTCCAGGGATGAGTTCTCCTATAATTCACCCCTCCACTTT. Protein sequence: CASSLVSRDEFSYNSPLHF. The chain carries TRBV7-8 and TRBJ1-6; a possible D gene is TRBD1 (5 bases). V lost 1 base to trimming and J lost 0 bases, with 16 bases between them. The CDR3 runs to 19 residues. Germline loops: CDR1 SGHVS, CDR2 FQNEAQ.

This chain uses TRBV6-6 with TRBJ2-2; D gene uncertain. The germline V and J ends were trimmed by 0 bases and 5 bases, with 10 bases remaining between them. Germline CDR1 reads MNHNY; CDR2 reads SVGAGI (reference sequence). This CDR3 is 15 amino acids long. The CDR3 loop reads CASSYSARATGELFF. The CDR3 DNA is TGTGCCAGCAGTTACTCGGCGCGTGCTACCGGGGAGCTGTTTTTT.

This clonotype was picked up a small number of times. The junction differs from germline at one of its ends, possibly a read error. The V call is TRBV6-2 or TRBV6-3, the J call TRBJ1-5, with D tentatively TRBD1 (5 bases). Germline CDR1 and CDR2: MNHEY and SVGEGT. The CDR3 runs 16 residues. In DNA form, the CDR3 reads TGTGCCAGCAGTCACTCCGACAGCCTGAGGAGACAGCCCCAGCATTTT. This encodes CASSHSDSLRRQPQHF.

V usage is TRBV7-6 and J usage is TRBJ2-3; 8 bases are shared with TRBD1. V was pared by 5 bases and J by 0 bases, with 7 bases of the junction left unmatched. The CDR3 has 16 amino acids. Germline CDR1 is SGHVS and CDR2 is FNYEAQ. The chain's CDR3 is CASSPRQGSSTDTQYF. In DNA, the CDR3 is TGTGCCAGCAGCCCAAGACAGGGGTCTAGCACAGATACGCAGTATTTT.

This clonotype has ten or more counts. The chain is built from TRBV6-2 or TRBV6-3 and TRBJ2-7, with 7 bases identical to TRBD2. V was clipped by 2 bases and J by 2 bases; unmatched bases: 6. The CDR3 runs to 15 residues. Germline-derived CDR1 and CDR2 are MNHEY and SVGEGT. The CDR3 region is CASSYPASGTYEQYF. The CDR3 coding sequence is TGTGCCAGCAGTTACCCGGCTAGCGGTACCTACGAGCAGTACTTC.

This clonotype was observed at least ten times. This chain uses TRBV28 with TRBJ2-4; D tentatively reads TRBD1 or TRBD2 (6 bases each). Deletions cut 3 bases from V and 1 base from J, with 13 bases between. Germline CDR1 and CDR2: MDHEN and SYDVKM. CDR3 size: 16 residues. The CDR3: CASSFLSGAAKNIQYF. Written as DNA, the CDR3 is TGTGCCAGCAGTTTTCTGTCGGGGGCTGCCAAAAACATTCAGTACTTC.

The genes are TRBV24-1 and TRBJ2-1, with 11 bases that match TRBD2. The V gene end was trimmed by 5 bases and the J gene end by 2 bases; junction bases not matched to a gene: 10. The CDR3 has 18 amino acids. Germline V gene sequence: CDR1 KGHDR, CDR2 SFDVKD. The CDR3 sequence: CATSGPGLAVSTYNEQFF. The CDR3 region has the DNA TGTGCCACCAGTGGCCCGGGACTAGCGGTCTCCACCTACAATGAGCAGTTCTTC.

This clonotype has only a few counts. The chain joins TRBV5-1 to TRBJ2-7; D possibly matches TRBD1 or TRBD2 (5 bases each). The CDR3 is 15 residues long. Germline CDR1 SGHRS, CDR2 YFSETQ. With 4 bases removed from V and 5 bases from J, the gap between germline ends came to 19 bases. CDR3 amino acids: CASSAYRDHSDEQYF. The CDR3 nucleotides are TGCGCCAGCAGCGCGTACCGGGACCACTCAGACGAGCAGTACTTC.

A few counts support this clonotype. The chain has TRBV3-1 and TRBJ2-7; D is perhaps TRBD1 (5 bases). The CDR3 consists of 13 residues. V lost 3 bases to trimming and J lost 5 bases, with 11 bases between them. Germline V gene lookup returns CDR1 LGHDT and CDR2 YNNKEL (reference sequence). Written as DNA, the CDR3 is TGTGCCAGCAGCCAGCCCCCCAGGGACGAGCAGTACTTC. As protein: CASSQPPRDEQYF.

Only a few counts were recorded for this clonotype. This chain connects TRBV28 to TRBJ2-2; 13 nucleotides align to TRBD2. Germline CDR1 is MDHEN and CDR2 is SYDVKM. Unmatched junction bases numbered 21, after V lost 6 bases and J lost 5 bases. The CDR3 spans 21 residues. CDR3 sequence (DNA): TGTGCCAGCAGCCAACGGGTGGTTACTAGCGGGAGGGCCGGCGGGACCGGGGAGCTGTTTTTT. Translated, it gives CASSQRVVTSGRAGGTGELFF.

Notes on this clonotype: Compared with germline, one end of the junction differs, possibly owing to a read error. This chain uses TRBV28 with TRBJ2-1, with D hard to call. CDR3 length equals 18 residues. Germline V gives CDR1 MDHEN, CDR2 SYDVKM. The CDR3 is CACSSLHKLYSAYNEQFF. In DNA, the CDR3 is TGTGCCTGCAGTTCCCTACATAAATTGTACTCGGCCTACAATGAGCAGTTCTTC.

A few counts support this clonotype. V and J are TRBV20-1 and TRBJ2-3; D uncertain. The CDR3 contains 12 residues. V lost 3 bases to trimming and J lost 2 bases, with 6 bases between them. Germline V lookup: CDR1 DFQATT, CDR2 SNEGSKA (reference sequence). The CDR3 coding sequence is TGCAGTGCTAGTATGTCCACAGATACGCAGTATTTT. It encodes CSASMSTDTQYF.

The genes are TRBV6-8 and TRBJ2-3; D remains unclear. The CDR3 spans 13 residues. Trimming left V 7 bases short and J 1 base short, with 9 bases between. Germline V lookup: CDR1 MNHGY, CDR2 SAAAGT. The CDR3 sequence is CASTRAGTDTQYF. The CDR3, as DNA: TGTGCCAGCACTAGGGCCGGCACAGATACGCAGTATTTT.

The J gene is TRBJ2-3, the V gene TRBV24-1; 8 positions agree with TRBD2. This CDR3 comprises 15 residues. The germline gives CDR1 KGHDR, CDR2 SFDVKD. J lost 7 bases, V lost 4 bases, and 9 bases had no gene match. Here the CDR3 reads CATSDSSGSPYTQYF. CDR3 bases: TGTGCCACCAGTGACAGCAGCGGGAGCCCGTATACGCAGTATTTT.